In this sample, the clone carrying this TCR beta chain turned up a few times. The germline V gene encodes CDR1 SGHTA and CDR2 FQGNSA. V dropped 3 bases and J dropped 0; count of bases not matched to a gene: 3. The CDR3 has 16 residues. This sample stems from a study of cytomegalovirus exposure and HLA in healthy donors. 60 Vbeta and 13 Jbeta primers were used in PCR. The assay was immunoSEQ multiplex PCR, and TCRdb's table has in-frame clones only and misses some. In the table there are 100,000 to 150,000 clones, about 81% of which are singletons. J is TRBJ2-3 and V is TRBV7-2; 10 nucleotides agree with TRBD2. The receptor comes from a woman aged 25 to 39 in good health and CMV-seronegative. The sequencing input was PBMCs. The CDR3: CASSFGTSVSTDTQYF. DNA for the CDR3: TGTGCCAGCAGCTTCGGGACTAGCGTAAGCACAGATACGCAGTATTTT.